The clone carrying this TCR beta chain was counted a few times. Its matching antigen is unknown. TCRdb reanalysed the reads using MiXCR and keeps one entry per CDR3 protein. The sample contains 250,000 to 400,000 distinct CDR3 sequences, approximately 25% of which appear only once. Deletions cut 6 bases from V and 2 bases from J, with 13 bases between. The CDR3 runs to 14 residues. The sample comes from a study of T cell repertoires in cytomegalovirus infection. Study summary: Recently described HLA-C-restricted plus well-studied HLA-B-restricted CMV epitopes were used. Public TCR beta signatures marked donors with CMV infection and the matching HLA.

Study conclusions and caveats: There were HLA-C-restricted CMV-specific TCR beta clonotypes dominating the ex vivo response. The study identified carriers of CMV plus the relevant HLA from cumulative public TCR beta family frequency.

The gene calls are TRBV12-3 or TRBV12-4 and TRBJ1-1; possibly TRBD1 for D (5 bases). This TCR came from a human donor in good health (CMV status not recorded). Some clones in this sample may be carry-over from other donors' samples. The specimen comprised cultured PBMCs, sampled from culture after CMV antigen stimulation. CDR3 loop: CASRGDRSNTEAFF. In DNA form, the CDR3 reads TGTGCCAGCAGGGGCGACAGATCTAACACTGAAGCTTTCTTT.